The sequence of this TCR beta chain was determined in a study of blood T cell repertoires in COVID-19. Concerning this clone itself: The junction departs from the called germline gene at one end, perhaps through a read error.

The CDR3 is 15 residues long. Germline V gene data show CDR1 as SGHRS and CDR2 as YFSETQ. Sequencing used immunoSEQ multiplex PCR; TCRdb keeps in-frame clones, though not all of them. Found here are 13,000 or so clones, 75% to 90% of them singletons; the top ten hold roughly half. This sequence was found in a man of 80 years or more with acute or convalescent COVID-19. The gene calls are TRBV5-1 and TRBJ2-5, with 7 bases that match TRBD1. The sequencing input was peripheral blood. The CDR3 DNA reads TGCGCCAGCAGATTGGGACAGCTGCTTTTGGAGACCCAGTACTTC. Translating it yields CASRLGQLLLETQYF.